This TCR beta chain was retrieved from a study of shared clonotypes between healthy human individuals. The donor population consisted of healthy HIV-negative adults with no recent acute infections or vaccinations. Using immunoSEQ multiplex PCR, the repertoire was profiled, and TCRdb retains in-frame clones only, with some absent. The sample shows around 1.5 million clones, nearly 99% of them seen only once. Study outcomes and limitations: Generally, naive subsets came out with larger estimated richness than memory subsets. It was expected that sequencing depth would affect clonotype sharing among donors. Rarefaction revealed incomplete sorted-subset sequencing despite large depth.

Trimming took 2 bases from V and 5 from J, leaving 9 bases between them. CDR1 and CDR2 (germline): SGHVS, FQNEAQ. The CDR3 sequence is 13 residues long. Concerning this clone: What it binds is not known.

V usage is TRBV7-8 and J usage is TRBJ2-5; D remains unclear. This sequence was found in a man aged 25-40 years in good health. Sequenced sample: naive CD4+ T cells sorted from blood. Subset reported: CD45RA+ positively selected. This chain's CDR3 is CASSLYSGETQYF. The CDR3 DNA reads TGTGCCAGCAGCTTATACAGTGGGGAGACCCAGTACTTC.